Listed below are T cell receptor beta chains from one sample, sequenced in a study of T-cell reconstitution after alpha-beta-depleted transplantation in children. TCRdb reprocessed the PCR reads via MiXCR and lists one record per CDR3 protein. The data show a few hundred thousand distinct CDR3 sequences, roughly 10% seen once. The sample consisted of PBMCs, taken before TCRalphabeta/CD19-depleted stem cell transplant. The receptor set was obtained from a child younger than two with acute myeloid leukemia, due to receive a stem cell transplant. Each CDR3 is given with its conserved first and last residue. A D gene is named only where the DNA matches it firmly. Size tells how often a clone was seen (once, few, many) or the class of an expanded clone, and some rows leave it out.

TRBV9	many	TRBJ2-3	.	CASSVALAGNTDTQYF	TGTGCCAGCAGCGTAGCCCTCGCAGGGAATACAGATACGCAGTATTTT
TRBV7-9	many	TRBJ2-3	.	CASSLYVDTQYF	TGTGCCAGCAGCTTATACGTAGATACGCAGTATTTT
TRBV3-1	many	TRBJ2-1	.	CASSQEGYYNEQFF	TGTGCCAGCAGCCAAGAGGGGTATTACAATGAGCAGTTCTTC
TRBV29-1	.	TRBJ1-2	TRBD1	CSVDIGQGAGGYTF	TGCAGCGTTGATATCGGACAGGGGGCGGGAGGCTACACCTTC
TRBV5-5	.	TRBJ1-1	.	CASSSALRTVNTEAFF	TGTGCCAGCAGCTCAGCCCTGCGGACAGTTAACACTGAAGCTTTCTTT
TRBV12-3/TRBV12-4	many	TRBJ1-5	.	CASSRSTGTLSNQPQHF	TGTGCCAGCAGCCGCTCCACAGGGACCCTTAGCAATCAGCCCCAGCATTTT
TRBV25-1	many	TRBJ1-2	.	CASSEWWGVGYTF	TGTGCCAGCAGTGAATGGTGGGGGGTCGGCTACACCTTC
TRBV12-3/TRBV12-4	many	TRBJ1-3	.	CASSATSGNTIYF	TGTGCCAGCAGTGCTACATCTGGAAACACCATATATTTT
TRBV7-2	many	TRBJ2-5	.	CASSVDRQETQYF	TGTGCCAGCAGCGTCGACAGACAAGAGACCCAGTACTTC
TRBV19	.	TRBJ2-5	TRBD1	CASSGPTGVRETQYF	TGTGCCAGTAGTGGGCCTACAGGGGTCAGGGAGACCCAGTACTTC
TRBV29-1	many	TRBJ1-2	.	CSVDRAGRRGYTF	TGCAGCGTTGATCGGGCAGGGAGAAGGGGCTACACCTTC
TRBV7-2	many	TRBJ1-2	.	CASSEGGYGYTF	TGTGCCAGCAGCGAAGGGGGCTATGGCTACACCTTC
TRBV2	many	TRBJ2-1	TRBD2	CASSQLQTSGEQFF	TGTGCCAGCAGTCAACTCCAAACTAGCGGGGAGCAGTTCTTC
TRBV12-3/TRBV12-4	.	TRBJ1-2	.	CASLPAGGQGYTF	TGTGCCAGCCTCCCAGCGGGGGGGCAAGGCTACACCTTC
TRBV7-9	many	TRBJ2-7	TRBD1	CASGGQAYEQYF	TGTGCCAGCGGTGGACAGGCCTACGAGCAGTACTTC
TRBV12-3/TRBV12-4	many	TRBJ2-1	TRBD2	CASTLLAGANNEQFF	TGTGCCAGCACCCTGCTAGCGGGGGCTAACAATGAGCAGTTCTTC
TRBV2	.	TRBJ2-1	TRBD2	CASSRDYTYNEQFF	TGTGCCAGCAGCCGGGACTACACCTACAATGAGCAGTTCTTC
TRBV7-2	many	TRBJ2-3	.	CASAFWRGSDTQYF	TGTGCCAGCGCCTTCTGGAGGGGCTCAGATACGCAGTATTTT
TRBV12-3/TRBV12-4	few	TRBJ2-3	TRBD1	CASSYAGGQGADTQYF	TGTGCCAGCAGTTACGCCGGGGGACAGGGAGCAGATACGCAGTATTTT
TRBV5-1	many	TRBJ2-1	.	CASRSGGPYNEQFF	TGCGCCAGCAGGTCGGGCGGCCCCTACAATGAGCAGTTCTTC
TRBV25-1	.	TRBJ1-1	.	CASSPGGIEAFF	TGTGCCAGCAGCCCGGGGGGGATTGAAGCTTTCTTT
TRBV20-1	many	TRBJ2-5	TRBD1	CGGQRQETQYF	TGCGGGGGACAGCGCCAAGAGACCCAGTACTTC
TRBV7-2	many	TRBJ2-7	TRBD1	CASTTGVEYEQYF	TGTGCCAGCACCACAGGGGTCGAGTACGAGCAGTACTTC
TRBV5-1	many	TRBJ2-1	TRBD2	CASSSILAGIGPASSYNEQFF	TGCGCCAGCAGCTCAATACTAGCGGGGATAGGTCCGGCTAGCTCCTACAATGAGCAGTTCTTC
TRBV25-1	many	TRBJ2-7	TRBD2	CASASGRDEQYF	TGTGCCAGCGCTAGCGGGAGGGACGAGCAGTACTTC
TRBV5-5	many	TRBJ2-1	TRBD2	CASSHPGLAGTNEQFF	TGTGCCAGCAGTCACCCAGGACTAGCGGGAACCAATGAGCAGTTCTTC
TRBV7-3	.	TRBJ2-3	TRBD2	CASSFGLAGSADTQYF	TGTGCCAGCAGCTTCGGACTAGCGGGGTCGGCAGATACGCAGTATTTT
TRBV10-3	.	TRBJ2-7	TRBD1	CAISEARTGKDEQYF	TGTGCCATCAGTGAGGCACGGACAGGGAAGGACGAGCAGTACTTC
TRBV7-2	.	TRBJ1-6	.	CASSPRIDGWNSPLHF	TGTGCCAGCAGCCCCCGAATTGATGGGTGGAATTCACCCCTCCACTTT
TRBV29-1	.	TRBJ2-1	TRBD2	CSVRRTSRVNEQFF	TGCAGCGTTCGCCGGACTAGCCGTGTCAATGAGCAGTTCTTC
TRBV20-1	.	TRBJ2-1	.	CSARDSTMGTPYNEQFF	TGCAGTGCTAGAGACTCGACCATGGGAACTCCCTACAATGAGCAGTTCTTC
TRBV7-9	many	TRBJ2-7	.	CASSFLDYEQYF	TGTGCCAGCAGCTTTTTGGACTACGAGCAGTACTTC
TRBV5-1	many	TRBJ2-7	TRBD2	CASSLTRGRSSYEQYF	TGCGCCAGCAGCTTGACCCGCGGGAGGTCGTCCTACGAGCAGTACTTC
TRBV28	many	TRBJ2-5	.	CASSLNSQETQYF	TGTGCCAGCAGTTTAAACAGCCAAGAGACCCAGTACTTC
TRBV5-1	many	TRBJ2-4	TRBD2	CASSLGGLAVAKNIQYF	TGCGCCAGCAGCTTGGGGGGACTAGCGGTAGCCAAAAACATTCAGTACTTC
TRBV6-1	.	TRBJ1-1	.	CASKQGRAAEAFF	TGTGCCAGCAAACAGGGCAGGGCCGCTGAAGCTTTCTTT
TRBV7-2	many	TRBJ2-7	TRBD2	CASSLDLAGAAYF	TGTGCCAGCAGCTTAGATTTAGCGGGAGCGGCTTACTTC
TRBV4-1	.	TRBJ1-5	.	CASSRDGYGDQPQHF	TGCGCCAGCAGCCGCGATGGATACGGTGATCAGCCCCAGCATTTT
TRBV21-1	many	TRBJ1-1	.	CASSKSAPRDSTEAFF	TGTGCCAGCAGCAAATCCGCCCCGAGGGATAGCACTGAAGCTTTCTTT
TRBV7-9	.	TRBJ1-1	.	CASSAFPQALNTEAFF	TGTGCCAGCAGCGCTTTCCCACAGGCCCTGAACACTGAAGCTTTCTTT
TRBV2	.	TRBJ1-5	.	CASSGTPTDTQHF	TGTGCCAGCAGCGGGACGCCCACAGATACGCAGCATTTT
TRBV18	.	TRBJ2-7	.	CASSPPTKAGEQYF	TGTGCCAGCTCACCACCGACCAAGGCGGGTGAGCAGTACTTC
TRBV15	.	TRBJ2-1	.	CATSRAMNEQFF	TGTGCCACCAGCAGGGCGATGAATGAGCAGTTCTTC
TRBV12-3/TRBV12-4	many	TRBJ1-1	.	CASSLAETNTEAFF	TGTGCCAGCAGTTTGGCCGAGACGAACACTGAAGCTTTCTTT
TRBV20-1	many	TRBJ2-7	.	CSSRGNSYEQYF	TGCAGTAGTCGCGGGAACTCCTACGAGCAGTACTTC